The rows below give T cell receptor beta chains drawn from one sample of a study of human T cells and chemical hapten exposure. TCRdb ran MiXCR on the RACE reads and lists one entry per CDR3 protein. The sample records tens of thousands of distinct CDR3 sequences, 7.5% to 8% being singletons. The specimen comprised whole blood, sampled in connection with sensitization to the hapten diphenylcyclopropenone (DPC). The source is a woman aged 45 to 65 with alopecia areata. Some clones in this sample may be carry-over from other donors' samples. Both conserved end residues are part of each CDR3. The D gene is left open where the match is weak. Only some rows state a clone size, as once, few, many or a class for expanded clones.

NA	TRBV6-4	TRBJ2-7	many	TGTGCCAGCAGTTCAGAGACAGGCGCCTACGAGCAGTACTTC	CASSSETGAYEQYF
NA	TRBV11-2	TRBJ2-1	many	TGTGCCAGCAGCTTATCCCGACCGGCCCACAATGAGCAGTTCTTC	CASSLSRPAHNEQFF
TRBD2	TRBV11-2	TRBJ2-3	many	TGTGCCAGCAGCTCTACTAGCGGGACAGATACGCAGTATTTT	CASSSTSGTDTQYF
NA	TRBV7-3	TRBJ2-2	many	TGTGCCAGCAGCTTGGACAGGAACACCGGGGAGCTGTTTTTT	CASSLDRNTGELFF
NA	TRBV5-1	TRBJ1-5	many	TGCGCCAGCAGCTTGGATGGCGGGGGAAATCAGCCCCAGCATTTT	CASSLDGGGNQPQHF
NA	TRBV30	TRBJ2-3	NA	TGTGCCTGGGGAGTAGCGGTCACAGATACGCAGTATTTT	CAWGVAVTDTQYF
TRBD1	TRBV19	TRBJ1-2	many	TGTGCCAGTAGTACAGGACAGGGGGCCTATGGCTACACCTTC	CASSTGQGAYGYTF
NA	TRBV18	TRBJ2-5	many	TGTGCCAGCTCACCAACATTAGGAGAGACCCAGTACTTC	CASSPTLGETQYF
NA	TRBV7-9	TRBJ1-4	few	TGTGCCAGCAGCCCCAGTGAAAAACTGTTTTTT	CASSPSEKLFF
NA	TRBV7-2	TRBJ1-6	many	TGTGCCAGCAGCCCCAGGGGAGGGAATCCGGTCACCTCACCCCTCCACTTT	CASSPRGGNPVTSPLHF
NA	TRBV14	TRBJ1-1	NA	TGTGCCAGCAGCCGCCCGGGACGCCTGAACACTGAAGCTTTCTTT	CASSRPGRLNTEAFF
NA	TRBV11-2	TRBJ2-5	NA	TGTGCCAGCAGCTTAGTACAAGAGACCCAGTACTTC	CASSLVQETQYF
NA	TRBV11-2	TRBJ1-1	many	TGTGCCAGCAGCTTAGCGGCGGGCCAGAACACTGAAGCTTTCTTT	CASSLAAGQNTEAFF
NA	TRBV6-5	TRBJ2-2	many	TGTGCCAGCAGTTACTCGAACTCGAACACCGGGGAGCTGTTTTTT	CASSYSNSNTGELFF
NA	TRBV27	TRBJ1-6	NA	TGTGCCAGCAGTTTAAGAGAGGGAAAGACCCTCCACTTT	CASSLREGKTLHF
TRBD1	TRBV6-2/TRBV6-3	TRBJ2-1	many	TGTGCCAGCAGTTACGGGACAGGGAGGGGCGAGCAGTTCTTC	CASSYGTGRGEQFF
NA	TRBV29-1	TRBJ1-1	NA	TGCAGCGTTGAATCGGCCGAAGCGGCTTTCTTT	CSVESAEAAFF
NA	TRBV2	TRBJ2-3	many	TGTGCCAGCAGCCTACAGGTTTTTAGCACAGATACGCAGTATTTT	CASSLQVFSTDTQYF
NA	TRBV29-1	TRBJ2-3	few	TGCAGCGTTGGGGCTGCTAGCACAGATACGCAGTATTTT	CSVGAASTDTQYF
NA	TRBV20-1	TRBJ2-7	many	TGCAGTGCCAGTCCTAGGACCTACGAGCAGTACTTC	CSASPRTYEQYF
TRBD2	TRBV29-1	TRBJ2-1	many	TGCAGCGTTGAAGGCGGGAGGACCTACAATGAGCAGTTCTTC	CSVEGGRTYNEQFF
NA	TRBV7-2	TRBJ2-7	NA	TGTGCCAGCAGCCCACCTTGGACGGGCACCTACGAGCAGTACTTC	CASSPPWTGTYEQYF
NA	TRBV6-5	TRBJ1-1	NA	TGTGCCAGCAGGGACGTGGGGGGTCCAGACACTGAAGCTTTCTTT	CASRDVGGPDTEAFF
NA	TRBV3-1	TRBJ2-2	few	TGTGCCAGCAGCCAAGCCGGGAGAAACACCGGGGAGCTGTTTTTT	CASSQAGRNTGELFF
TRBD1	TRBV29-1	TRBJ1-1	NA	TGCAGCGGGGGACAGGGAGAAGCTTTCTTT	CSGGQGEAFF
TRBD1	TRBV2	TRBJ2-2	NA	TGTGCCAGCAGTGAAGGGACAGGGGGCACCGGGGAGCTGTTTTTT	CASSEGTGGTGELFF
NA	TRBV29-1	TRBJ2-1	medium-sized	TGCAGCGTTGACAGGGGGGGGTCCTACAATGAGCAGTTCTTC	CSVDRGGSYNEQFF
NA	TRBV2	TRBJ1-1	many	TGTGCCAGCGCTAACTGGGCTGAAGCTTTCTTT	CASANWAEAFF
NA	TRBV7-9	TRBJ2-1	many	TGTGCCAGCAGCTTAGTGACTAGTTCCAATGAGCAGTTCTTC	CASSLVTSSNEQFF
NA	TRBV5-4	TRBJ2-7	NA	TGTGCCAGCAGCTCGGGCTCCGGGGGACCCTACGAGCAGTACTTC	CASSSGSGGPYEQYF
NA	TRBV3-1	TRBJ2-5	many	TGTGCCAGCAGCCAAAGGACTCCAGCGGCCGAGTCCCAGTACTTC	CASSQRTPAAESQYF
NA	TRBV5-1	TRBJ1-4	NA	TGCGCCAGCAGCTTTCATTGGGGTGAAGAACTGTTTTTT	CASSFHWGEELFF
NA	TRBV18	TRBJ2-2	NA	TGTGCCAGCTCACCACAGAACACCGGGGAGCTGTTTTTT	CASSPQNTGELFF
NA	TRBV7-9	TRBJ2-3	few	TGTGCCAGCAGCTCTACTCTGCCCACAGATACGCAGTATTTT	CASSSTLPTDTQYF
NA	TRBV5-1	TRBJ1-5	many	TGCGCCAGCAGCCCGATGGACAGCTTAAAGCAGCCCCAGCATTTT	CASSPMDSLKQPQHF
NA	TRBV11-1	TRBJ2-5	many	TGTGCCAGCAGACCCATGGGGGTAGAGACCCAGTACTTC	CASRPMGVETQYF
TRBD2	TRBV20-1	TRBJ2-3	many	TGCAGTGCTAGGGGATCTAGCGGGAGAACAGATACGCAGTATTTT	CSARGSSGRTDTQYF
NA	TRBV4-3	TRBJ2-5	many	TGCGCCAGCAGCCGGGACCCAGCAGAGACCCAGTACTTC	CASSRDPAETQYF
NA	TRBV20-1	TRBJ2-3	many	TGCAGTGCTAGACCTACTACAGATACGCAGTATTTT	CSARPTTDTQYF
TRBD1	TRBV11-2	TRBJ1-1	many	TGTGCCAGCAGCCCCCCCCGGACAGGGGGGGCCACTGAAGCTTTCTTT	CASSPPRTGGATEAFF
TRBD1	TRBV19	TRBJ1-5	many	TGTGCCAGTAGTGTCGACAGGGTAGGCAATCAGCCCCAGCATTTT	CASSVDRVGNQPQHF
TRBD1	TRBV3-1	TRBJ1-6	many	TGTGCCAGCAGCCGGACAGGGGACAATTCACCCCTCCACTTT	CASSRTGDNSPLHF
TRBD2	TRBV10-3	TRBJ2-3	many	TGTGCCATCTCTCTAGCGGGAGGAAAGGATACGCAGTATTTT	CAISLAGGKDTQYF
NA	TRBV7-6	TRBJ2-7	NA	TGTGCCAGCAGCTTAGGAGCGGGCGTTACCTACGAGCAGTACTTC	CASSLGAGVTYEQYF